This is a list of T cell receptor beta chains from one sample in a study of CD8+CD57+ T cells in acquired aplastic anemia. TCRdb reprocessed the reads via MiXCR and lists one record per CDR3 protein. The sample gives 150,000 to 200,000 distinct CDR3 sequences, around 48% of which show up once; roughly 30% is in the top ten. Sequencing was done on a sample of sorted CD4+, CD8+, or CD8+CD57+ T cells (not recorded which) from PBMCs. The receptor source for this set is a human donor with aplastic anemia. The CDR3 runs from the conserved cysteine through the conserved F or W. D genes are given only for firm matches. A clone size is listed for some rows: how often the clone was seen (once, few, many), or a class if it is expanded.

size	D	V	J	CDR3	DNA
.	.	TRBV7-8	TRBJ2-7	CASSRSGGTYEQYF	TGTGCCAGCAGCCGTAGCGGAGGAACCTACGAGCAGTACTTC
.	.	TRBV19	TRBJ2-3	CASSIVWADTQYF	TGTGCCAGTAGTATAGTGTGGGCAGATACGCAGTATTTT
.	TRBD2	TRBV10-3	TRBJ2-5	CAISESRQFAGGPQETQYF	TGTGCCATCAGTGAGTCAAGGCAGTTTGCGGGGGGGCCGCAAGAGACCCAGTACTTC
.	TRBD2	TRBV6-1	TRBJ2-7	CASSQGTSGRVYPHEQYF	TGTGCCAGCAGTCAGGGGACTAGCGGGAGGGTCTACCCCCACGAGCAGTACTTC
.	TRBD2	TRBV20-1	TRBJ2-7	CSASPLGTSGGYEQYF	TGCAGTGCTTCCCCGCTGGGGACTAGCGGGGGGTACGAGCAGTACTTC
.	TRBD1	TRBV7-3	TRBJ2-7	CASSPPGQGLAGQYF	TGTGCCAGCAGTCCCCCGGGACAGGGGTTGGCGGGGCAGTACTTC
.	TRBD2	TRBV5-1	TRBJ2-7	CASSPRGVLYEQYF	TGCGCCAGCAGTCCGCGGGGGGTCCTCTACGAGCAGTACTTC
.	TRBD1	TRBV25-1	TRBJ2-3	CASSRTGGITDTQYF	TGTGCCAGTTCTCGGACAGGGGGAATCACAGATACGCAGTATTTT
many	.	TRBV5-1	TRBJ2-7	CASSPDTAYEQYF	TGCGCCAGCAGCCCGGACACCGCCTACGAGCAGTACTTC
.	TRBD2	TRBV24-1	TRBJ2-7	CATSESLAGRYEQYF	TGTGCCACCAGTGAGTCGCTAGCGGGGAGATACGAGCAGTACTTC
.	TRBD1	TRBV15	TRBJ1-6	CATATGVSPLHF	TGTGCCACTGCGACAGGGGTTTCACCCCTCCACTTT
many	.	TRBV19	TRBJ1-2	CASSIDPHSSYGYTF	TGTGCCAGTAGTATAGATCCGCACAGCTCCTATGGCTACACCTTC
.	.	TRBV10-1	TRBJ2-7	CASSERRGYEQYF	TGCGCCAGCAGTGAGCGGCGTGGGTACGAGCAGTACTTC
.	.	TRBV9	TRBJ2-5	CASSETGRSRETQYF	TGTGCCAGCAGCGAAACAGGGAGGAGTAGGGAGACCCAGTACTTC
once	.	TRBV20-1	TRBJ2-6	CSARDSGANVLTF	TGCAGTGCTAGAGATTCCGGGGCCAACGTCCTGACTTTC
.	.	TRBV20-1	TRBJ1-5	CSASLGEYQPQHF	TGCAGTGCTAGTTTGGGGGAGTATCAGCCCCAGCATTTT
few	.	TRBV28	TRBJ1-5	CASSPPGGNNNQPQHF	TGTGCCAGCAGTCCCCCGGGGGGGAATAACAATCAGCCCCAGCATTTT
.	.	TRBV9	TRBJ2-1	CASSPGGSANEQFF	TGTGCCAGCAGCCCCGGTGGTAGCGCCAATGAGCAGTTCTTC
.	TRBD1	TRBV19	TRBJ2-7	CASSIFGTGLTYEQYF	TGTGCCAGTAGTATTTTCGGGACAGGGTTGACTTACGAGCAGTACTTC
.	.	TRBV29-1	TRBJ2-1	CSVEDWGSEQFF	TGCAGCGTTGAAGACTGGGGGAGCGAGCAGTTCTTC
many	.	TRBV6-4	TRBJ1-2	CASSDGLNYGYTF	TGTGCCAGCAGTGACGGACTTAACTATGGCTACACCTTC
many	.	TRBV6-5	TRBJ1-3	CASSYYGGSGNTIYF	TGTGCCAGCAGTTACTACGGGGGCTCTGGAAACACCATATATTTT
.	.	TRBV19	TRBJ2-1	CARSTSISSYNEQFF	TGTGCCCGTAGTACGTCGATTAGCTCCTATAATGAGCAGTTCTTC
.	TRBD2	TRBV5-1	TRBJ2-1	CASSTPAGGNNEQFF	TGCGCCAGCAGCACCCCAGCGGGGGGGAACAATGAGCAGTTCTTC
.	.	TRBV20-1	TRBJ2-5	CSSGGIGQETQYF	TGCAGTTCTGGGGGGATAGGTCAAGAGACCCAGTACTTC
.	TRBD2	TRBV19	TRBJ2-1	CASSIVGREGYEQFF	TGTGCCAGTAGTATAGTAGGCAGGGAGGGGTATGAGCAGTTCTTC
many	.	TRBV2	TRBJ2-7	CASSEVDSNSYEQYF	TGTGCCAGCAGTGAGGTTGACAGCAACTCCTACGAGCAGTACTTC
.	.	TRBV27	TRBJ2-7	CASSLLTRAEQYF	TGTGCCAGCAGTTTATTAACCCGGGCCGAGCAGTACTTC
.	.	TRBV7-9	TRBJ1-5	CASSLTLNQPQHF	TGTGCCAGCAGCTTAACGTTAAACCAGCCCCAGCATTTT
.	.	TRBV20-1	TRBJ2-3	CSALPTVDTQYF	TGCAGTGCCCTTCCCACGGTTGATACGCAGTATTTT
many	.	TRBV6-2/TRBV6-3	TRBJ2-7	CASNFNGQSYEQYF	TGTGCCAGCAATTTTAACGGACAGTCCTACGAGCAGTACTTC
many	.	TRBV19	TRBJ1-2	CASSMYYQAPPEGYTF	TGTGCCAGTAGTATGTATTATCAGGCCCCCCCGGAGGGCTACACCTTC
.	.	TRBV10-3	TRBJ1-2	CAITRERGYGYTF	TGTGCCATCACCAGGGAGAGGGGCTATGGCTACACCTTC
many	TRBD1	TRBV5-1	TRBJ2-7	CASSLKGQGYEQYF	TGCGCCAGCAGCTTGAAAGGACAGGGCTACGAGCAGTACTTC
.	TRBD2	TRBV20-1	TRBJ2-7	CSAMGEGAYEQYF	TGCAGTGCTATGGGGGAGGGCGCCTACGAGCAGTACTTC
.	.	TRBV29-1	TRBJ2-1	CSGRSSSYNEQFF	TGCAGCGGACGCTCGAGCTCCTACAATGAGCAGTTCTTC
many	.	TRBV20-1	TRBJ2-7	CSARDGGLYEQYF	TGCAGTGCTAGAGATGGGGGGCTTTACGAGCAGTACTTC
once	TRBD1	TRBV11-2	TRBJ2-5	CASSSWQGAVETQYF	TGTGCCAGCAGCTCCTGGCAGGGGGCTGTGGAGACCCAGTACTTC
.	.	TRBV5-1	TRBJ1-3	CASSLMASAGNTIYF	TGCGCCAGCAGCTTAATGGCATCGGCTGGAAACACCATATATTTT
.	.	TRBV5-4	TRBJ1-6	CASSLAGMSDSPLHF	TGTGCCAGCAGCTTGGCGGGGATGTCTGATTCACCCCTCCACTTT
few	TRBD1	TRBV6-1	TRBJ2-1	CASRGAWGTGISYNEQFF	TGTGCCAGCAGAGGGGCTTGGGGGACAGGGATCTCCTACAATGAGCAGTTCTTC
.	.	TRBV10-3	TRBJ2-7	CAISPGLHEQYF	TGTGCCATCAGTCCAGGGCTCCACGAGCAGTACTTC
.	.	TRBV12-3/TRBV12-4	TRBJ1-6	CASSLTRNSPLHF	TGTGCCAGCAGTTTAACGCGGAATTCACCCCTCCACTTT
.	.	TRBV6-1	TRBJ2-7	CAVRDNTYEQYF	TGTGCCGTCCGGGACAATACCTACGAGCAGTACTTC
.	.	TRBV29-1	TRBJ2-7	CSVVWAVGIISDEQYF	TGCAGCGTTGTTTGGGCAGTTGGGATTATTAGCGACGAGCAGTACTTC
.	TRBD1	TRBV4-2	TRBJ1-2	CASSPTRSRTGDGYTF	TGTGCCAGCAGCCCGACACGGTCGCGGACAGGGGATGGCTACACCTTC
.	.	TRBV4-3	TRBJ1-1	CASSQAGVPSTEAFF	TGCGCCAGCAGCCAGGCAGGGGTCCCTTCGACTGAAGCTTTCTTT
.	TRBD2	TRBV12-3/TRBV12-4	TRBJ2-3	CASTLGGGADTQYF	TGTGCCAGCACCCTTGGCGGGGGGGCAGATACGCAGTATTTT
many	TRBD2	TRBV5-6	TRBJ2-1	CASSLPAGGSYNEQFF	TGTGCCAGCAGCTTGCCAGCGGGAGGATCCTACAATGAGCAGTTCTTC
.	.	TRBV19	TRBJ1-5	CASSPGVWEPQHF	TGTGCCAGTAGTCCGGGGGTTTGGGAGCCCCAGCATTTT
.	.	TRBV9	TRBJ2-5	CASSGGDTQETQYF	TGTGCCAGCAGCGGGGGGGATACCCAAGAGACCCAGTACTTC
many	TRBD1	TRBV9	TRBJ2-3	CASSVAGTGIDTDTQYF	TGTGCCAGCAGCGTGGCCGGGACAGGGATCGACACAGATACGCAGTATTTT
many	TRBD1	TRBV11-3	TRBJ1-1	CASSTRQGQTEAFF	TGTGCCAGCAGCACCCGACAGGGCCAGACTGAAGCTTTCTTT
.	.	TRBV19	TRBJ1-5	CASSIAPAQPQHF	TGTGCCAGTAGTATAGCTCCGGCTCAGCCCCAGCATTTT
.	TRBD1	TRBV10-3	TRBJ1-6	CASHGTGVSPLHF	TGTGCCAGCCATGGGACAGGGGTTTCACCCCTCCACTTT